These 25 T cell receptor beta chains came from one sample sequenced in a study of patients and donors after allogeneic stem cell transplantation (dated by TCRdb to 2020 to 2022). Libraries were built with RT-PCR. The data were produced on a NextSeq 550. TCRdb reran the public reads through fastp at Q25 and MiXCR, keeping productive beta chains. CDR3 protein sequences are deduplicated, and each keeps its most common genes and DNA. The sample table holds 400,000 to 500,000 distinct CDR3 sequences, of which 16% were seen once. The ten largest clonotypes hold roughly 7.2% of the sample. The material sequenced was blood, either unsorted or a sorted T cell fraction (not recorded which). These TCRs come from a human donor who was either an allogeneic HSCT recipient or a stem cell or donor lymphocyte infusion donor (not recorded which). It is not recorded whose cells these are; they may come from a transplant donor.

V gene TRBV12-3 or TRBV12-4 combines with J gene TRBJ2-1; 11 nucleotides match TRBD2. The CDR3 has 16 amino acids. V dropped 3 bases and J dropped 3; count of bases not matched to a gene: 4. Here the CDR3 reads CASSFWGTSGYNEQFF. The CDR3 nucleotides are TGTGCCAGCAGTTTTTGGGGGACTAGCGGCTACAATGAGCAGTTCTTC.

Written as DNA, the CDR3 is TGTGCCAGCAGCCCCTACCATTCCCGATTCCCCAATGAGCAGTTCTTC. Its protein is CASSPYHSRFPNEQFF. This chain uses TRBV7-3 with TRBJ2-1, with unresolved D. V was cut by 5 bases and J by 6 bases, with 20 bases left in between. Germline V gives CDR1 SGHTA, CDR2 FQGTGA. This CDR3 contains 16 residues.

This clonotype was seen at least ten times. The CDR3 loop is CASSPRGLTYEQYF. In nucleotides, the CDR3 is TGTGCCAGCAGTCCCCGCGGGCTAACCTACGAGCAGTACTTC. This sequence joins TRBV12-3 or TRBV12-4 and TRBJ2-7; maybe TRBD2 (5 bases). The CDR3 sequence is 14 residues long. Trimming pared 5 bases from V and 2 bases from J, leaving 13 bases between.

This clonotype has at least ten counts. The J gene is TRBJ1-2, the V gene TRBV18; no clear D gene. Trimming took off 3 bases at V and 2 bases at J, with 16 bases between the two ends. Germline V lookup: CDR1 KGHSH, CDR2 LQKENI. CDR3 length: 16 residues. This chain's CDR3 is CASSPTAGTINYGYTF. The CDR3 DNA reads TGTGCCAGCTCACCTACGGCGGGCACCATCAACTATGGCTACACCTTC.

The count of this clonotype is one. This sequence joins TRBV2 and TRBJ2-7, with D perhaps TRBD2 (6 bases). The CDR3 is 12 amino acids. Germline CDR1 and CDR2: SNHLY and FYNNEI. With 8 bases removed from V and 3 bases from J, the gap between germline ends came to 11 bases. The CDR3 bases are TGTGCCAGCGGGGGGACTTTCTACGAGCAGTACTTC. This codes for CASGGTFYEQYF.

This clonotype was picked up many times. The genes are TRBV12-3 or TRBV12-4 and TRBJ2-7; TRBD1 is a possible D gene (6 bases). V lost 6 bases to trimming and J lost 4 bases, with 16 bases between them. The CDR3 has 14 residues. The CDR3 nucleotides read TGTGCCAGCAGCCGGGCAGGGGTCGGGTACGAGCAGTACTTC. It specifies CASSRAGVGYEQYF.

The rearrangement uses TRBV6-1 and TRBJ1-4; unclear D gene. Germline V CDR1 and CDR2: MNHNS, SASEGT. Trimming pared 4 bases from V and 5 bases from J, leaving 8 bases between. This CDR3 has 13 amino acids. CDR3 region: CASSGNFNEKLFF. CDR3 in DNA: TGTGCCAGCAGTGGTAATTTCAATGAAAAACTGTTTTTT.

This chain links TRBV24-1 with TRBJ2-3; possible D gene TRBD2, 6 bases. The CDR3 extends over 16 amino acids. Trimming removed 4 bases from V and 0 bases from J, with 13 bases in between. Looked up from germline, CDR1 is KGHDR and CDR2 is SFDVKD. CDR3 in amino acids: CATSDKGTFSTDTQYF. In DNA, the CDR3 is TGTGCCACCAGTGACAAAGGGACTTTTAGCACAGATACGCAGTATTTT.

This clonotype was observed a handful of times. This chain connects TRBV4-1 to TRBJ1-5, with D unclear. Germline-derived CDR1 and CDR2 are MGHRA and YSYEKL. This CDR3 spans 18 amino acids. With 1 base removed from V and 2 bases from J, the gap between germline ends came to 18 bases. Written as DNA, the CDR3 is TGCGCCAGCAGCCAAGTTGTGATCGGGAGGAGAGGCAATCAGCCCCAGCATTTT. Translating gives CASSQVVIGRRGNQPQHF.

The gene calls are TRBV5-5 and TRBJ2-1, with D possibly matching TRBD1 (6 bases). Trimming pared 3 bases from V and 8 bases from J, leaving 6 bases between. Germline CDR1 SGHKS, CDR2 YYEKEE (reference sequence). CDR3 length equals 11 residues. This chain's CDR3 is CASSYRDEQFF. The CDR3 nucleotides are TGTGCCAGCAGCTACAGGGATGAGCAGTTCTTC.

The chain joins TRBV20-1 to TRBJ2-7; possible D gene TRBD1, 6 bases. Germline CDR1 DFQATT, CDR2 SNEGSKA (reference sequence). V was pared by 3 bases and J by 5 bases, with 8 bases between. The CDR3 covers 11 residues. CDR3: CSASEGDEQYF. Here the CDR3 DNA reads TGCAGTGCTAGTGAGGGGGACGAGCAGTACTTC.

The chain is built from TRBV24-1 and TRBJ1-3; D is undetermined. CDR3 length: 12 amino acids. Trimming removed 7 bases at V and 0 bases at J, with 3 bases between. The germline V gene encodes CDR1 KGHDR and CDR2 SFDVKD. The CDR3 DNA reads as TGTGCCACCAGCGCCTCTGGAAACACCATATATTTT. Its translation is CATSASGNTIYF.

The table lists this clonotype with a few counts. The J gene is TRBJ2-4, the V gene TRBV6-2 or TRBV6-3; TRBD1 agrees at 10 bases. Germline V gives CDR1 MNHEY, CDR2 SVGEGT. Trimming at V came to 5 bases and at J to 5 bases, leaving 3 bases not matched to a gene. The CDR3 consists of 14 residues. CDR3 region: CASSTTGGQNIQYF. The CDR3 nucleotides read TGTGCCAGCAGTACGACAGGGGGCCAAAACATTCAGTACTTC.

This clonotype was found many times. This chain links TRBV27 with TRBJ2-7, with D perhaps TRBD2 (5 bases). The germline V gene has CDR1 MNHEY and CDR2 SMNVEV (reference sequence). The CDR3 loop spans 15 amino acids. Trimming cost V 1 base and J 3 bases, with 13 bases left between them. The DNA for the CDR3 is TGTGCCAGCAGTTTATATCCCGGGAAATACTACGAGCAGTACTTC. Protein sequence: CASSLYPGKYYEQYF.

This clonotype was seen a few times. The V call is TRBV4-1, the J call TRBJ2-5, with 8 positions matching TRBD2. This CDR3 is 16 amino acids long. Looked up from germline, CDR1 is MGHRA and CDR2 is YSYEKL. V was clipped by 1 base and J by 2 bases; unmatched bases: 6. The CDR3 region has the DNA TGCGCCAGCAGCCAAGTCCACGGGGGGGCTCAAGAGACCCAGTACTTC. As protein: CASSQVHGGAQETQYF.

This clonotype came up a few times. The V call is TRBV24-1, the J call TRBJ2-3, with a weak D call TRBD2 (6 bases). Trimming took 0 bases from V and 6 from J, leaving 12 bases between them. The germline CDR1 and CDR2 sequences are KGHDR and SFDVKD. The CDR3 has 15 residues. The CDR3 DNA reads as TGTGCCACCAGTGATTTGGGAGGGAGCTTTGATACGCAGTATTTT. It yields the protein CATSDLGGSFDTQYF.

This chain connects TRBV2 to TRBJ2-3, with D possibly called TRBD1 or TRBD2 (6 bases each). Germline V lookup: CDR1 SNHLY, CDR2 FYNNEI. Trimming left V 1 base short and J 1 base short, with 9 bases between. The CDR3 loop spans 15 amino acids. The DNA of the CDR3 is TGTGCCAGCAGTGAAGGGGGGGCCTGCACAGATACGCAGTATTTT. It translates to CASSEGGACTDTQYF. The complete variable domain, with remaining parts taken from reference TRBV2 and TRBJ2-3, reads EPEVTQTPSHQVTQMGQEVILRCVPISNHLYFYWYRQILGQKVEFLVSFYNNEISEKSEIFDDQFSVERPDGSNFTLKIRSTKLEDSAMYFCASSEGGACTDTQYFGPGTRLTVL.

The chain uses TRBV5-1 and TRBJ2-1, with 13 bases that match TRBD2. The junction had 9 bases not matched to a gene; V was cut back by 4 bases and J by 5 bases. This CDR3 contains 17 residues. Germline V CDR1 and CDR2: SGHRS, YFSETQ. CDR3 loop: CASSPRGTSGTDNEQFF. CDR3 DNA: TGCGCCAGCAGCCCACGAGGGACTAGCGGGACCGACAATGAGCAGTTCTTC.

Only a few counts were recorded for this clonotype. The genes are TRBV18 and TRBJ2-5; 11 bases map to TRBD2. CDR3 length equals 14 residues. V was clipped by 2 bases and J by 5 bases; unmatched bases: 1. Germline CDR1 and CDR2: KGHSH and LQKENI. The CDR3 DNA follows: TGTGCCAGCTCACCAACTAGCGGGGGCGAGACCCAGTACTTC. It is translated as CASSPTSGGETQYF.

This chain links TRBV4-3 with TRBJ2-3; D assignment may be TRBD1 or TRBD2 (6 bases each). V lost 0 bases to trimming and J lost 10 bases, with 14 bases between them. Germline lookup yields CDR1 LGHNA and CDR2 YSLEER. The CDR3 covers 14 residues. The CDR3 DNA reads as TGCGCCAGCAGCCAAGAGGGGGGCTCTACCCCGCAGTATTTT. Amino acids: CASSQEGGSTPQYF.

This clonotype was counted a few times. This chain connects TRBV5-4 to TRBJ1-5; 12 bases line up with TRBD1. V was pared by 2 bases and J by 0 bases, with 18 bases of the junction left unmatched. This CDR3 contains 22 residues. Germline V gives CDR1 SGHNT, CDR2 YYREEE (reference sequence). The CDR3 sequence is CASSFPKHVPGQGAHSNQPQHF. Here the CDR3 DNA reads TGTGCCAGCAGCTTTCCCAAACACGTCCCGGGACAGGGGGCCCATAGCAATCAGCCCCAGCATTTT.

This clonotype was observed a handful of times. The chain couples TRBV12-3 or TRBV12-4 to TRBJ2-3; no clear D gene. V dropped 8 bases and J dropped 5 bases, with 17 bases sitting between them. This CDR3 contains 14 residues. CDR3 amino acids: CASASTRVLDTQYF. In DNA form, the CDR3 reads TGTGCCAGCGCCTCGACCCGGGTGTTAGATACGCAGTATTTT.

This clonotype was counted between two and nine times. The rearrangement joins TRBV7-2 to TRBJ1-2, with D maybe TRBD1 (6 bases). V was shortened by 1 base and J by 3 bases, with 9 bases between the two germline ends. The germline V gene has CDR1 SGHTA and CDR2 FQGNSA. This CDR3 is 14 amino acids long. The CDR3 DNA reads TGTGCCAGCAGCTTAGTGTGGACAGACTATGGCTACACCTTC. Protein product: CASSLVWTDYGYTF.

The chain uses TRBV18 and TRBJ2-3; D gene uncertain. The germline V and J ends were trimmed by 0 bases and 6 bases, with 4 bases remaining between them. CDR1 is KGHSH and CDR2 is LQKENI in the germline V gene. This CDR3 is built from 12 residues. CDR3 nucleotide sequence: TGTGCCAGCTCACCACCGATTGATACGCAGTATTTT. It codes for CASSPPIDTQYF.

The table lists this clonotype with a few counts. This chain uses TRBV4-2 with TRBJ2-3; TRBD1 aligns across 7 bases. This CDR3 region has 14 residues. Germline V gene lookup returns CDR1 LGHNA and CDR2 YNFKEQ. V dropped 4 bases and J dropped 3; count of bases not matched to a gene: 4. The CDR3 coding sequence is TGTGCCAGCAGCCCGTTACAGGGGACAGATACGCAGTATTTT. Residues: CASSPLQGTDTQYF.